These 18 T cell receptor beta chains originate from one sample sequenced in a study of Graves' ophthalmopathy and Graves' hyperthyroidism. The TCR beta CDR3 regions underwent amplification from RNA transcripts. RT-PCR in the first round used HTBI primers; a second-round multiplex PCR followed. Via MiXCR, TCRdb re-called the multiplex PCR reads, giving one row per CDR3 protein. The table has roughly 400,000 distinct CDR3 sequences, approximately 18% seen once; the top ten hold 2% to 3%. Sequencing was carried out using peripheral blood. These receptors were obtained from an adult woman with stable Graves' hyperthyroidism.

This clonotype was picked up many times. The rearrangement links TRBV28 to TRBJ1-5; D is uncertain. CDR1 and CDR2 from the germline V gene are MDHEN and SYDVKM. This CDR3 contains 14 residues. Trimming cost V 7 bases and J 0 bases, with 10 bases left between them. The CDR3 sequence is CASMWTNSNQPQHF. The DNA for the CDR3 is TGTGCCAGCATGTGGACCAATAGCAATCAGCCCCAGCATTTT.

This clonotype was detected ten times or more. The V gene is TRBV12-5, the J gene TRBJ2-5, with D perhaps matching TRBD2 (6 bases). This CDR3 spans 16 amino acids. V was cut by 1 base and J by 2 bases, with 14 bases left in between. CDR1 is LGHNT and CDR2 is FRNRAP in the germline V gene. In DNA, the CDR3 is TGTGCTAGTGGTTTGGGAAGCAGCGGGCTGCAAGAGACCCAGTACTTC. Encoded protein: CASGLGSSGLQETQYF.

This clonotype was found many times. The chain couples TRBV30 to TRBJ2-5; 7 nucleotides match TRBD1. Germline V gene lookup returns CDR1 GTSNPN and CDR2 SVGIG (reference sequence). The CDR3 runs 16 residues. The V gene end was trimmed by 1 base and the J gene end by 2 bases; junction bases not matched to a gene: 10. CDR3 amino acids: CAWSGIKQGWQETQYF. In DNA form, the CDR3 reads TGTGCCTGGAGTGGAATCAAACAGGGGTGGCAAGAGACCCAGTACTTC.

In its sample, this clonotype was seen many times. The chain is built from TRBV6-1 and TRBJ2-7; D unclear. CDR1 MNHNS and CDR2 SASEGT come from the germline V gene. V dropped 6 bases and J dropped 0 bases, with 12 bases sitting between them. CDR3 size: 14 residues. In nucleotides, the CDR3 is TGTGCCAGCAGACAGCTACGAAACTCCTACGAGCAGTACTTC. Its protein product is CASRQLRNSYEQYF.

A few counts support this clonotype. This chain uses TRBV12-3 or TRBV12-4 with TRBJ1-2; the match to TRBD1 covers 8 bases. The CDR3 has 12 amino acids. After removal of 6 bases from V and 7 bases from J, the junction contained 4 bases not matched to a gene. CDR3 in amino acids: CASRTGEAGYTF. CDR3 bases: TGTGCCAGCAGGACAGGGGAAGCTGGCTACACCTTC.

This clonotype was seen a handful of times. The chain uses TRBV18 and TRBJ2-7; D might be TRBD1 (6 bases). Looked up from germline, CDR1 is KGHSH and CDR2 is LQKENI. The V end was cut by 6 bases, the J end by 0 bases, with 12 bases between. This CDR3 is 14 amino acids long. The CDR3 region has the DNA TGTGCCAGCTCCCCCCCGGACAGCTCCTACGAGCAGTACTTC. Protein product: CASSPPDSSYEQYF. Based on the CDR3 plus reference TRBV18 and TRBJ2-7, the full variable domain is NAGVMQNPRHLVRRRGQEARLRCSPMKGHSHVYWYRQLPEEGLKFMVYLQKENIIDESGMPKERFSAEFPKEGPSILRIQQVVRGDSAAYFCASSPPDSSYEQYFGPGTRLTVT.

This clonotype has more than one count but fewer than ten. The chain links TRBV28 to TRBJ2-7, with D unresolved. The CDR3 spans 14 residues. Germline loops: CDR1 MDHEN, CDR2 SYDVKM. V was shortened by 7 bases and J by 7 bases, with 20 bases between the two germline ends. CDR3 region: CASTISGPESEQYF. For the CDR3, the DNA is TGTGCCAGCACGATATCGGGCCCGGAGAGTGAGCAGTACTTC.

About this clonotype itself: This may come from a read error, since a much larger clone is one base off. The chain employs TRBV20-1 and TRBJ2-7, with a possible D match to TRBD2 (6 bases). The CDR3 spans 16 residues. In germline, CDR1 is DFQATT, CDR2 SNEGSKA (reference sequence). V was pared by 2 bases and J by 4 bases, with 21 bases between. The chain's CDR3 is CSARSYGGNADYEQYF. CDR3 sequence (DNA): TGCAGTGCTAGATCGTATGGCGGGAACGCAGATTACGAGCAGTACTTC.

Many counts were recorded for this clonotype. The rearrangement uses TRBV7-8 and TRBJ2-7; 7 bases are shared with TRBD1. This CDR3 is 15 amino acids long. Losses at the gene ends were 4 bases for V and 0 bases for J; bases not matched to a gene: 6. Germline-derived CDR1 and CDR2 are SGHVS and FQNEAQ. This CDR3 is CASSSREGASYEQYF. CDR3 nucleotides: TGTGCCAGCAGCTCAAGAGAGGGGGCCTCCTACGAGCAGTACTTC.

This clonotype appeared once. V usage is TRBV6-2 or TRBV6-3 and J usage is TRBJ2-7, with D unclear. Trimming removed 5 bases at V and 1 base at J, with 6 bases between. The CDR3 has 12 residues. Per the germline V gene, CDR1 is MNHEY and CDR2 is SVGEGT. This chain's CDR3 is CASSQISYEQYF. The CDR3 nucleotides read TGTGCCAGCAGTCAGATATCCTACGAGCAGTACTTC.

This clonotype was picked up many times. The gene calls are TRBV19 and TRBJ1-5; D unclear. Trimming removed 2 bases from V and 6 bases from J, with 14 bases in between. Germline V gene data show CDR1 as LNHDA and CDR2 as SQIVND (reference sequence). This CDR3 is 15 amino acids long. The CDR3, as DNA: TGTGCCAGTAGTATAACCCGTACGGAAAGTCAGCCCCAGCATTTT. Translating it yields CASSITRTESQPQHF. The full variable domain, rest sourced from reference TRBV19 and TRBJ1-5, is DGGITQSPKYLFRKEGQNVTLSCEQNLNHDAMYWYRQDPGQGLRLIYYSQIVNDFQKGDIAEGYSVSREKKESFPLTVTSAQKNPTAFYLCASSITRTESQPQHFGDGTRLSIL.

V and J are TRBV6-1 and TRBJ2-7; D is unresolved. This CDR3 contains 12 residues. Trimming stripped 5 bases from V and 4 bases from J, with 9 bases between. Germline values: CDR1 MNHNS, CDR2 SASEGT. The CDR3 coding sequence is TGTGCCAGCAGTCGAGCCGTTTACGAGCAGTACTTC. It yields the protein CASSRAVYEQYF.

This clonotype was seen repeatedly, ten times or more. The rearrangement links TRBV30 to TRBJ2-7; D is perhaps TRBD1 (6 bases). Germline V gives CDR1 GTSNPN, CDR2 SVGIG (reference sequence). Trimming took 1 base from V and 9 from J, leaving 22 bases between them. This CDR3 has 15 amino acids. CDR3: CAWSETGQPVLRQYF. The CDR3 nucleotides are TGTGCCTGGAGTGAGACCGGACAGCCCGTTTTAAGGCAGTACTTC.

As for this clonotype: One base away lies a much larger clone, so this may be a sequencing read error. In DNA form, the CDR3 reads TGTGCCAGCAGCGCCCGGACAGGGGGCGACGAGCAGTACTTC. It encodes CASSARTGGDEQYF. This sequence joins TRBV5-6 and TRBJ2-7; TRBD1 matches at 11 bases. CDR3 length: 14 amino acids. The ends lost 4 bases at V and 5 bases at J; junction bases unmatched: 5. Germline V CDR1 and CDR2: SGHDT, YYEEEE.

In this sample, this clonotype turned up many times. The chain joins TRBV2 to TRBJ1-1; D is unresolved. The germline V gene encodes CDR1 SNHLY and CDR2 FYNNEI. The length of the CDR3 is 13 residues. The ends were cut back, 6 bases at V and 1 base at J, with 9 bases in the middle. Here the CDR3 DNA reads TGTGCCAGCAGCGTGGACGGGAACACTGAAGCTTTCTTT. Protein sequence: CASSVDGNTEAFF.

This clonotype was recorded many times. The chain is built from TRBV6-1 and TRBJ2-5; 11 bases are a match to TRBD1. Germline V gene data show CDR1 as MNHNS and CDR2 as SASEGT. The V gene end was trimmed by 3 bases and the J gene end by 5 bases; junction bases not matched to a gene: 2. This CDR3 has 14 residues. The CDR3 nucleotides are TGTGCCAGCAGTGAGGACAGGGGGCTTGAGACCCAGTACTTC. Protein: CASSEDRGLETQYF.

The chain couples TRBV6-1 to TRBJ1-5; 7 bases are shared with TRBD1. CDR3 length equals 15 residues. Germline loops: CDR1 MNHNS, CDR2 SASEGT. After removal of 1 base from V and 9 bases from J, the junction contained 9 bases not matched to a gene. CDR3 in amino acids: CASSEGQGGSWPQHF. As DNA, the CDR3 is TGTGCCAGCAGTGAAGGACAGGGCGGTTCGTGGCCCCAGCATTTT.

This clonotype was seen repeatedly, ten times or more. The J gene is TRBJ2-5, the V gene TRBV25-1; D may be TRBD1 (5 bases). Germline loops: CDR1 MGHDK, CDR2 SYGVNS. CDR3 length: 13 residues. With 7 bases removed from V and 5 bases from J, the gap between germline ends came to 14 bases. The CDR3 sequence is CASTPTRGETQYF. The CDR3, as DNA: TGTGCCAGCACGCCGACAAGGGGTGAGACCCAGTACTTC.